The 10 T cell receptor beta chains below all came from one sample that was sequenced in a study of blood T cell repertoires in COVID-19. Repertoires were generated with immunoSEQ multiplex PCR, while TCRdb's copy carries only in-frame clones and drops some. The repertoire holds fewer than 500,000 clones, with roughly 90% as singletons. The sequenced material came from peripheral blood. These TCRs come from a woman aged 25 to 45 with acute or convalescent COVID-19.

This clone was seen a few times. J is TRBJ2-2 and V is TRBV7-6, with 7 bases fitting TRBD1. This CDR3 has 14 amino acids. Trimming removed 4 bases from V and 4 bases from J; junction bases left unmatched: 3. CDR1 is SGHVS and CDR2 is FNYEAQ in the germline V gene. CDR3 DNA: TGTGCCAGCAGCTGGGACAGACTCACCGGGGAGCTGTTTTTT. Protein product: CASSWDRLTGELFF.

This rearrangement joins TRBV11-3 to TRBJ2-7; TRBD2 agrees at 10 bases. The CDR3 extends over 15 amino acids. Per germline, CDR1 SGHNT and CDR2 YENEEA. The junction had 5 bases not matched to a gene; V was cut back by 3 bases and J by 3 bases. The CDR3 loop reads CASSLGLAPNYEQYF. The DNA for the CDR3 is TGTGCCAGCAGCTTGGGACTAGCGCCAAACTACGAGCAGTACTTC. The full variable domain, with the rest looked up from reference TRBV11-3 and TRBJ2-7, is EAGVVQSPRYKIIEKKQPVAFWCNPISGHNTLYWYLQNLGQGPELLIRYENEEAVDDSQLPKDRFSAERLKGVDSTLKIQPAELGDSAVYLCASSLGLAPNYEQYFGPGTRLTVT.

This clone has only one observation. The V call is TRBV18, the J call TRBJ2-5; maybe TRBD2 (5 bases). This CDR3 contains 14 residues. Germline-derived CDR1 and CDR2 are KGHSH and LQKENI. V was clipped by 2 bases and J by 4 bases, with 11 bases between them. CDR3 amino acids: CASSPGLGVETQYF. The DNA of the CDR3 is TGTGCCAGCTCACCAGGGTTGGGAGTAGAGACCCAGTACTTC.

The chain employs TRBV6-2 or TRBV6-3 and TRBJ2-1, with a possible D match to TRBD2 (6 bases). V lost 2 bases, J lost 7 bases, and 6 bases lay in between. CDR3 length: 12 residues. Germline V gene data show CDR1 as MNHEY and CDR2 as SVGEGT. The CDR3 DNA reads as TGTGCCAGCAGTTACGGGGGGAATGAGCAGTTCTTC. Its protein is CASSYGGNEQFF.

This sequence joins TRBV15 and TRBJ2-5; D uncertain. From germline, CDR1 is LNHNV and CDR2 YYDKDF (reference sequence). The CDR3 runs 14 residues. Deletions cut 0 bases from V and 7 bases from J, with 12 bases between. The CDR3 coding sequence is TGTGCCACCAGCAGAGAAGGCGGCGCGGCGACCCAGTACTTC. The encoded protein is CATSREGGAATQYF.

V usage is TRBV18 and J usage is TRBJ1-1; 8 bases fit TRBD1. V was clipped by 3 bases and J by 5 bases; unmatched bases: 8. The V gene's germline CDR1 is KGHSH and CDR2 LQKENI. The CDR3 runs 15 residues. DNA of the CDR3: TGTGCCAGCTCACCGGCAGGGGGCGATGGTACTGAAGCTTTCTTT. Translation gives CASSPAGGDGTEAFF. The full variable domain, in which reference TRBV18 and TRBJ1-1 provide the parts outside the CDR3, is NAGVMQNPRHLVRRRGQEARLRCSPMKGHSHVYWYRQLPEEGLKFMVYLQKENIIDESGMPKERFSAEFPKEGPSILRIQQVVRGDSAAYFCASSPAGGDGTEAFFGQGTRLTVV.

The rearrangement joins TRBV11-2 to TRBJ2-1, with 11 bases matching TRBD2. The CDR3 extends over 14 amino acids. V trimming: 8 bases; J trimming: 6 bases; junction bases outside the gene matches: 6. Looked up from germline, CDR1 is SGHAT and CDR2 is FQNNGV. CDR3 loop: CASDLTSGVNEQFF. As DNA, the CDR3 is TGTGCCAGCGACCTGACTAGCGGGGTCAATGAGCAGTTCTTC. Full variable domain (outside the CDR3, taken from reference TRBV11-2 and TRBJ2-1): EAGVAQSPRYKIIEKRQSVAFWCNPISGHATLYWYQQILGQGPKLLIQFQNNGVVDDSQLPKDRFSAERLKGVDSTLKIQPAKLEDSAVYLCASDLTSGVNEQFFGPGTRLTVL.

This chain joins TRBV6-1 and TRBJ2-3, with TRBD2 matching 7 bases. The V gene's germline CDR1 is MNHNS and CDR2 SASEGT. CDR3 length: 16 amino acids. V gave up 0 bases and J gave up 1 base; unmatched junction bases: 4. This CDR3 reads CASSEAQGRGTDTQYF. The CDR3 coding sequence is TGTGCCAGCAGTGAAGCGCAAGGGAGGGGCACAGATACGCAGTATTTT.

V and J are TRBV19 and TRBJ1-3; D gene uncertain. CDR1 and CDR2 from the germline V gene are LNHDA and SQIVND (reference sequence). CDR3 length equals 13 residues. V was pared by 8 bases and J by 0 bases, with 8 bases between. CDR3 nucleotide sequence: TGTGCCAGTGGAGCGCGCTCTGGAAACACCATATATTTT. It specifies CASGARSGNTIYF. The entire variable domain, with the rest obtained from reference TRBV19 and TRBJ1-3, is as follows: DGGITQSPKYLFRKEGQNVTLSCEQNLNHDAMYWYRQDPGQGLRLIYYSQIVNDFQKGDIAEGYSVSREKKESFPLTVTSAQKNPTAFYLCASGARSGNTIYFGEGSWLTVV.

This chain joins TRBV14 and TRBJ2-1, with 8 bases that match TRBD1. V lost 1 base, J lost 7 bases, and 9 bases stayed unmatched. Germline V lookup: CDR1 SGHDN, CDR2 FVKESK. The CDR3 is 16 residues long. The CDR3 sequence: CASSQVRRTGINEQFF. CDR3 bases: TGTGCCAGCAGCCAAGTTCGGAGGACAGGGATAAATGAGCAGTTCTTC.